Listed here are 10 T cell receptor beta chains from one sample, sequenced in a study of CD8+CD57+ T cells in acquired aplastic anemia. Investigators profiled TCR beta VDJ and CDR3 from genomic DNA template. TCRdb ran MiXCR on the reads and lists one entry per CDR3 protein. The sample consists of about 190,000 distinct CDR3 sequences, around 59% of them appearing once. The sequenced material came from sorted CD4+, CD8+, or CD8+CD57+ T cells (not recorded which) from PBMCs. The origin of the receptors is a human donor in good health, serving as a control.

This clonotype was counted ten times or more. The V gene is TRBV20-1, the J gene TRBJ1-3; D is undetermined. Germline CDR1 reads DFQATT; CDR2 reads SNEGSKA (reference sequence). Trimming stripped 0 bases from V and 0 bases from J, with 9 bases between. The CDR3 is made up of 15 amino acids. In nucleotides, the CDR3 is TGCAGTGCTAGAGATAGCGGCTTCTCTGGAAACACCATATATTTT. Its translation: CSARDSGFSGNTIYF.

The CDR3 is CAGLEGQGHYGYTF. CDR3 coding DNA: TGTGCCGGCCTGGAGGGGCAGGGCCACTATGGCTACACCTTC. V and J are TRBV28 and TRBJ1-2, with a tentative D call TRBD1 (5 bases). The CDR3 consists of 14 residues. Germline assignment: CDR1 MDHEN and CDR2 SYDVKM. The V end was cut by 11 bases, the J end by 3 bases, with 19 bases between.

V gene TRBV15 combines with J gene TRBJ2-5; perhaps TRBD1 as D (5 bases). The length of the CDR3 is 16 residues. Trimming removed 3 bases from V and 0 bases from J, with 14 bases in between. In germline, CDR1 is LNHNV, CDR2 YYDKDF (reference sequence). The CDR3 reads CATSRARTSNQETQYF. The CDR3, as DNA: TGTGCCACCAGCAGGGCTAGGACAAGCAACCAAGAGACCCAGTACTTC.

This clonotype has only a few counts. The chain has TRBV7-2 and TRBJ2-7, with D perhaps TRBD1 (6 bases). The CDR3 sequence is 15 residues long. V was shortened by 4 bases and J by 0 bases, with 13 bases between the two germline ends. CDR1 SGHTA and CDR2 FQGNSA come from the germline V gene. Here the CDR3 reads CASSSGQTSSYEQYF. The CDR3 DNA follows: TGTGCCAGCAGCTCAGGACAGACGAGCTCCTACGAGCAGTACTTC.

V and J are TRBV7-2 and TRBJ2-2; 8 nucleotides align to TRBD1. Trimming cost V 3 bases and J 5 bases; bases outside gene matches: 8. The CDR3 totals 16 residues. Per germline, CDR1 SGHTA and CDR2 FQGNSA. The CDR3 coding sequence is TGTGCCAGCAGCTTGACAGGGGCAGGGATGACCGGGGAGCTGTTTTTT. Its protein is CASSLTGAGMTGELFF. The full variable domain, rest sourced from reference TRBV7-2 and TRBJ2-2, is GAGVSQSPSNKVTEKGKDVELRCDPISGHTALYWYRQSLGQGLEFLIYFQGNSAPDKSGLPSDRFSAERTGGSVSTLTIQRTQQEDSAVYLCASSLTGAGMTGELFFGEGSRLTVL.

This clonotype came up once. This rearrangement joins TRBV20-1 to TRBJ2-7; D gene uncertain. V gave up 6 bases and J gave up 6 bases, with 18 bases separating them. Germline assignment: CDR1 DFQATT and CDR2 SNEGSKA (reference sequence). This CDR3 spans 13 amino acids. DNA for the CDR3: TGCAGTGCCAGCAGTTTGGACGGAGCCGAGCAGTACTTC. It encodes CSASSLDGAEQYF.

The CDR3 loop is CASSLQQGENNEKLFF. The CDR3 bases are TGTGCCAGCAGCCTTCAACAGGGGGAAAATAATGAAAAACTGTTTTTT. The chain carries TRBV2 and TRBJ1-4; 8 bases are shared with TRBD1. V shed 6 bases and J 4 bases; nucleotides not matched to a gene: 10. The germline CDR1 and CDR2 sequences are SNHLY and FYNNEI. This CDR3 is built from 16 residues.

This chain uses TRBV15 with TRBJ1-2; tentatively, D is TRBD1 (6 bases). The V and J ends lost 0 bases and 4 bases respectively, with 9 bases between them. Germline V gene sequence: CDR1 LNHNV, CDR2 YYDKDF (reference sequence). This CDR3 spans 14 amino acids. The CDR3: CATSRDKGGYGYTF. The CDR3 nucleotides are TGTGCCACCAGCAGAGATAAGGGGGGCTATGGCTACACCTTC.

This clonotype has at least ten counts. The chain carries TRBV5-4 and TRBJ1-2; D is unclear. The CDR3 totals 15 residues. Trimming took off 0 bases at V and 8 bases at J, with 17 bases between the two ends. CDR1 and CDR2 from the germline V gene are SGHNT and YYREEE (reference sequence). In nucleotides, the CDR3 is TGTGCCAGCAGCTTGGATCCGTCGGCCCCCGGAGGCTACACCTTC. This encodes CASSLDPSAPGGYTF.

The chain carries TRBV20-1 and TRBJ1-5; 8 bases match TRBD1. Looked up from germline, CDR1 is DFQATT and CDR2 is SNEGSKA (reference sequence). This CDR3 spans 13 amino acids. The junction had 12 bases not matched to a gene; V was cut back by 6 bases and J by 11 bases. The CDR3 protein is CSAEDREQETQHF. The CDR3 DNA reads as TGCAGTGCCGAGGACAGGGAGCAAGAGACCCAGCATTTT.